This entry lists 20 T cell receptor beta chains sequenced from one sample in a study of blood T cell repertoires in COVID-19. This table comes from immunoSEQ multiplex PCR, and its TCRdb copy is limited to in-frame clones, with some not included. The profile covers over 250,000 clones, with around 89% appearing a single time and 0.99% taken by the ten largest. The sample comprised peripheral blood. These receptors all stem from a woman aged 40 to 49 who had recovered from COVID-19.

This chain's CDR3 is CASRKGETQYF. In DNA, the CDR3 is TGTGCCAGCCGAAAGGGGGAGACCCAGTACTTC. This chain uses TRBV6-5 with TRBJ2-5, with D possibly TRBD1 on 5 matching bases. The length of the CDR3 is 11 residues. CDR1 and CDR2 (germline): MNHEY, SVGAGI. V lost 8 bases to trimming and J lost 5 bases, with 9 bases between them.

This chain links TRBV5-8 with TRBJ1-1; D not resolved. The CDR3 is made up of 15 amino acids. CDR1 and CDR2 (germline): SGHTS, YDEGEE. The V end lost 3 bases, the J end lost 4 bases, and 16 bases lay between the germline ends. CDR3 in amino acids: CASSSRSGRGTEAFF. In DNA, the CDR3 is TGTGCCAGCAGCTCCCGTTCCGGCCGGGGCACTGAAGCTTTCTTT.

The chain joins TRBV14 to TRBJ1-1; D might be TRBD1 (6 bases). CDR3 length: 16 amino acids. The V and J ends lost 3 bases and 4 bases respectively, with 18 bases between them. Germline assignment: CDR1 SGHDN and CDR2 FVKESK. CDR3 bases: TGTGCCAGCAGCCAGGGGACCCACAGGGCGGGCACTGAAGCTTTCTTT. Translated: CASSQGTHRAGTEAFF.

J is TRBJ2-7 and V is TRBV11-2; 7 bases match TRBD2. This CDR3 region has 16 residues. Germline CDR1 and CDR2: SGHAT and FQNNGV. The trim removed 5 bases at V and 1 base at J, leaving 11 bases unmatched. CDR3 DNA sequence: TGTGCCAGCAGCCCCCGGGGAGCGGGGCCTTCCTACGAGCAGTACTTC. This sequence encodes CASSPRGAGPSYEQYF.

The CDR3 coding sequence is TGTGCCAGCAGCCAAGATTCGGGACTGAGCCTAGCCAAAAACATTCAGTACTTC. Protein: CASSQDSGLSLAKNIQYF. This chain connects TRBV3-1 (or the pseudogene TRBV3-2) to TRBJ2-4; possibly TRBD2 for D (6 bases). The V gene's germline CDR1 is LGHDT and CDR2 YNNKEL (reference sequence). V dropped 0 bases and J dropped 0 bases, with 15 bases sitting between them. This CDR3 spans 18 amino acids.

The gene calls are TRBV5-6 and TRBJ1-5; D is ambiguous. There are 16 residues in the CDR3. In germline, CDR1 is SGHDT, CDR2 YYEEEE. V was cut by 4 bases and J by 4 bases, with 18 bases left in between. This CDR3 is CASSTLVGGRNQPQHF. The CDR3 nucleotides are TGTGCCAGCAGCACCTTAGTTGGAGGGCGTAATCAGCCCCAGCATTTT.

This chain connects TRBV30 to TRBJ2-7; D remains ambiguous. Looked up from germline, CDR1 is GTSNPN and CDR2 is SVGIG (reference sequence). Trimming removed 5 bases from V and 4 bases from J, with 9 bases in between. The CDR3 covers 11 residues. The CDR3 DNA reads as TGTGCCTGGGCCCTAGGATACGAGCAGTACGTC. This encodes CAWALGYEQYV.

In DNA form, the CDR3 reads TGTGCCACCGGACTAGCGGGGACCTACGAGCAGTACTTC. Encoded protein: CATGLAGTYEQYF. The V call is TRBV7-9, the J call TRBJ2-7; 12 bases agree with TRBD2. The J segment lost 2 bases and the V segment lost 10 bases, leaving 3 bases of the junction unmatched. The CDR3 consists of 13 residues. Per germline, CDR1 SEHNR and CDR2 FQNEAQ (reference sequence).

The chain links TRBV10-3 to TRBJ2-3; D is possibly TRBD2 (6 bases). CDR1 is ENHRY, CDR2 SYGVKD, per germline. This CDR3 region has 13 residues. The germline V and J ends were trimmed by 3 bases and 10 bases, with 14 bases remaining between them. For the CDR3, the DNA is TGTGCCATCAGTGACCTTCCGGGGGATGCGCAGTATTTT. Protein product: CAISDLPGDAQYF.

The table lists this clone with a few counts. CDR3 bases: TGTGCCAGCAGCCCCGGGACTAGCGGGAGTAAAGGGAACATTCAGTACTTC. The encoded protein is CASSPGTSGSKGNIQYF. The V and J genes are TRBV7-2 and TRBJ2-4, with 14 nucleotides matching TRBD2. The V segment lost 5 bases and the J segment 7 bases; nucleotides outside the gene matches: 10. Germline-derived CDR1 and CDR2 are SGHTA and FQGNSA. The CDR3 spans 17 residues.

V gene TRBV9 combines with J gene TRBJ1-1, with TRBD1 as a possible D gene (5 bases). Trimming took off 2 bases at V and 6 bases at J, with 11 bases between the two ends. CDR3 length: 13 residues. Germline V gene sequence: CDR1 SGDLS, CDR2 YYNGEE. The CDR3 sequence is CASSVVGESEAFF. The CDR3 nucleotides are TGTGCCAGCAGCGTGGTAGGGGAATCTGAAGCTTTCTTT.

This chain uses TRBV18 with TRBJ1-5, with 9 bases that match TRBD1. Germline CDR1 reads KGHSH; CDR2 reads LQKENI. V shed 3 bases, J shed 0 bases, and the junction held 6 bases outside the gene matches. The CDR3 is made up of 17 amino acids. This CDR3 reads CASSPRDRAYSNQPQHF. Here the CDR3 DNA reads TGTGCCAGCTCACCTCGGGACAGGGCCTATAGCAATCAGCCCCAGCATTTT.

The J gene is TRBJ2-1, the V gene TRBV5-1; TRBD1 agrees at 7 bases. With 0 bases clipped from V and 0 bases from J, the junction kept 6 bases outside the gene matches. The germline CDR1 and CDR2 sequences are SGHRS and YFSETQ. The CDR3 consists of 17 residues. CDR3 bases: TGCGCCAGCAGCTTGGCCGGGTCAGGGGGCTCCTACAATGAGCAGTTCTTC. This translates into CASSLAGSGGSYNEQFF.

The chain recombines TRBV6-2 or TRBV6-3 with TRBJ2-1; D is unresolved. Germline assignment: CDR1 MNHEY and CDR2 SVGEGT. V dropped 2 bases and J dropped 0 bases, with 11 bases sitting between them. This CDR3 region has 16 residues. CDR3 sequence (DNA): TGTGCCAGCAGTTACATTGGCCGGAGCTCCTACAATGAGCAGTTCTTC. It yields the protein CASSYIGRSSYNEQFF.

The J gene is TRBJ2-5, the V gene TRBV5-1; 13 bases match TRBD2. V lost 4 bases to trimming and J lost 2 bases; unmatched junction nucleotides: 17. The CDR3 extends over 20 amino acids. CDR1 and CDR2 (germline): SGHRS, YFSETQ. The CDR3 DNA reads as TGCGCCAGCAGCCCCAAACCCACTAGCGGGAGGGTGAGGGGGCAAGAGACCCAGTACTTC. It translates to CASSPKPTSGRVRGQETQYF.

The rearrangement uses TRBV20-1 and TRBJ2-5; weak D call: TRBD1 (5 bases). Trimming took 6 bases from V and 5 from J, leaving 16 bases between them. This CDR3 comprises 13 residues. Germline V CDR1 and CDR2: DFQATT, SNEGSKA (reference sequence). The DNA for the CDR3 is TGCAGTGCCAGTAGGGGTGGTGGGGAGACCCAGTACTTC. Translation: CSASRGGGETQYF.

The chain recombines TRBV6-6 with TRBJ1-1; 11 bases are a match to TRBD1. The CDR3 loop spans 14 amino acids. V gave up 7 bases and J gave up 6 bases; unmatched junction bases: 7. Germline V CDR1 and CDR2: MNHNY, SVGAGI (reference sequence). The CDR3 spells CASTQGQGGPEAFF. Written as DNA, the CDR3 is TGTGCCAGCACCCAGGGACAGGGGGGGCCTGAAGCTTTCTTT.

The rearrangement uses TRBV24-1 and TRBJ2-7, with D possibly matching TRBD1 (5 bases). V was cut by 5 bases and J by 3 bases, with 10 bases left in between. Looked up from germline, CDR1 is KGHDR and CDR2 is SFDVKD. The CDR3 runs to 13 residues. DNA of the CDR3: TGTGCCACCAGTGCCAGGGAAGACTACGAGCAGTACTTC. Protein: CATSAREDYEQYF.

This chain connects TRBV27 to TRBJ2-5; 8 bases align to TRBD2. The ends lost 6 bases at V and 3 bases at J; junction bases unmatched: 6. CDR1 is MNHEY and CDR2 is SMNVEV in the germline V gene (reference sequence). The CDR3 extends over 14 amino acids. The CDR3: CASSRLANKETQYF. The CDR3 nucleotides read TGTGCCAGCAGCCGACTAGCGAACAAAGAGACCCAGTACTTC.

The chain recombines TRBV9 with TRBJ1-5; D is undetermined. With 4 bases removed from V and 7 bases from J, the gap between germline ends came to 15 bases. Germline CDR1 SGDLS, CDR2 YYNGEE. The CDR3 has 14 residues. CDR3 coding DNA: TGTGCCAGCAGCCCCGCGGGGTACGGCCAGCCCCAGCATTTT. This sequence encodes CASSPAGYGQPQHF.